One and the same sample provided the 22 T cell receptor beta chains below, sequenced in a study of tumor and adjacent non-tumor tissue in lung cancer. A modified ARM-PCR protocol with three rounds of nested PCR amplified TCRbeta. TCRdb re-called the multiplex PCR reads with MiXCR, one entry per CDR3 protein. The data show some 80,000 distinct CDR3 sequences, around 80% seen once. RNA was extracted from bulk tissue without any cell sorting. More than 3 cm separated this lung sample from the edge of the tumor. The sequencing input was distant non-tumor lung tissue. The source is a man between 65 and 80 years old with non-small cell lung cancer.

Turning to this clonotype: Given the absence of the conserved phenylalanine or tryptophan at the CDR3 end, a read error is likely. The chain has TRBV5-4 and TRBJ2-6; D perhaps matches TRBD1 (6 bases). Germline V CDR1 and CDR2: SGHNT, YYREEE (reference sequence). The length of the CDR3 is 18 residues. The V and J ends lost 3 bases and 0 bases respectively, with 16 bases between them. The CDR3 sequence: CASSYTTGPSSGANVLTS. CDR3 sequence (DNA): TGTGCCAGCAGCTACACGACAGGTCCTTCCTCTGGGGCCAACGTCCTGACTTCC.

J is TRBJ2-2 and V is TRBV6-4; the D gene is possibly TRBD2 (5 bases). CDR1 is MRHNA, CDR2 SNTAGT, per germline. CDR3 length: 14 amino acids. V lost 8 bases and J lost 3, with 13 bases in between. The DNA for the CDR3 is TGTGCCAGCTGTGGGGAAGCGGACACCGGGGAGCTGTTTTTT. This encodes CASCGEADTGELFF.

As to this clonotype: Germline and junction disagree at one end, which may indicate a read error. This chain connects TRBV11-3 to TRBJ1-1; maybe TRBD1 (6 bases). Germline loops: CDR1 SGHNT, CDR2 YENEEA. There are 15 residues in the CDR3. The CDR3 nucleotides are TGTGCCAGCAGTTTAGGGGGTTTGTTGGGCAATGAAGCTTTCTTT. Residues: CASSLGGLLGNEAFF.

This clonotype was counted once. This may be a read error: a much more frequent sequence differs by one nucleotide. CDR3 DNA: TGTGCCAGCAGGGAGGGGTTTTGGAGCAATCAGCCCCACCATTTT. Protein product: CASREGFWSNQPHHF. The genes are TRBV28 and TRBJ1-5; D possibly corresponds to TRBD1 (5 bases). Germline assignment: CDR1 MDHEN and CDR2 SYDVKM. The CDR3 extends over 15 amino acids.

This clonotype was detected ten times or more. The gene calls are TRBV12-3 or TRBV12-4 and TRBJ1-6; D is perhaps TRBD1 (5 bases). The CDR3 contains 14 residues. Trimming removed 6 bases at V and 10 bases at J, with 16 bases between. CDR3: CASRLDRGHSPLHF. As DNA, the CDR3 is TGTGCCAGCAGGCTGGATCGAGGACACTCACCCCTCCACTTT.

A note on this clonotype: The final CDR3 position lacks the conserved phenylalanine or tryptophan, pointing to a likely read error. The chain employs TRBV28 and TRBJ2-7; TRBD2 aligns across 7 bases. This CDR3 is built from 14 residues. In germline, CDR1 is MDHEN, CDR2 SYDVKM. V shed 7 bases and J 0 bases; nucleotides not matched to a gene: 6. The CDR3 here is CASTPGGSSYEQYL. The CDR3 coding sequence is TGTGCCAGCACCCCCGGCGGGAGCTCCTACGAGCAGTACTTG.

The rearrangement uses TRBV7-2 and TRBJ2-5; 7 bases match TRBD2. Germline values: CDR1 SGHTA, CDR2 FQGNSA. V trimming: 4 bases; J trimming: 5 bases; junction bases outside the gene matches: 7. The CDR3 is 14 amino acids. CDR3 sequence reads: CASSSLAPRETQYF. In DNA, the CDR3 is TGTGCCAGCAGCTCACTAGCGCCCCGGGAGACCCAGTACTTC.

For this clonotype: Possible read error: a much larger clone is one base away. The chain links TRBV5-1 to TRBJ2-3; D not resolved. CDR3 length: 15 amino acids. The germline V gene encodes CDR1 SGHRS and CDR2 YFSETQ. CDR3 residues: CTSSPSPRLEGTQYF. DNA for the CDR3: TGCACCAGCAGCCCGTCTCCCCGCTTGGAAGGTACGCAGTATTTT. The full variable domain, in which reference TRBV5-1 and TRBJ2-3 provide the parts outside the CDR3, is KAGVTQTPRYLIKTRGQQVTLSCSPISGHRSVSWYQQTPGQGLQFLFEYFSETQRNKGNFPGRFSGRQFSNSRSEMNVSTLELGDSALYLCTSSPSPRLEGTQYFGPGTRLTVL.

Details on this clonotype: One junction end does not reproduce the germline sequence, and a read error may be involved. This sequence joins TRBV4-3 and TRBJ2-1, with D unclear. Germline V gene sequence: CDR1 LGHNA, CDR2 YSLEER. The CDR3 runs 14 residues. The CDR3: CASSQDQSLNEQFF. The CDR3 DNA follows: TGTGCCAGCAGCCAAGATCAGTCCTTGAATGAGCAGTTCTTC.

This clonotype was found many times. The chain joins TRBV29-1 to TRBJ1-4; 11 nucleotides match TRBD1. The CDR3 extends over 15 amino acids. Losses at the gene ends were 5 bases for V and 3 bases for J; bases not matched to a gene: 5. The V gene's germline CDR1 is SQVTM and CDR2 ANQGSEA. CDR3 region: CSVQGQGASNEKLFF. The CDR3 region has the DNA TGCAGCGTTCAAGGACAGGGGGCATCTAATGAAAAACTGTTTTTT.

The chain employs TRBV10-2 and TRBJ2-5; TRBD2 is a possible D gene (6 bases). The CDR3 is made up of 14 amino acids. CDR1 and CDR2 (germline): WSHSY, SAAADI. The V end lost 6 bases, the J end lost 13 bases, and 24 bases lay between the germline ends. The CDR3 DNA follows: TGCGCCAGCAGGACGGGACTGATCCAAGAGACACGGTACTTC. It specifies CASRTGLIQETRYF.

Notes on this clonotype: A junction end diverges from the germline sequence, so it may reflect a read error. The V gene is TRBV5-5, the J gene TRBJ1-1; D is unclear. This CDR3 has 14 amino acids. Germline values: CDR1 SGHKS, CDR2 YYEKEE (reference sequence). Here the CDR3 reads CGSSSITVNTEAFF. As DNA, the CDR3 is TGTGGCAGCAGCTCTATTACGGTGAACACTGAAGCTTTCTTT.

This clonotype was detected ten times or more. V and J are TRBV12-5 and TRBJ1-1, with a weak D call TRBD1 (6 bases). Germline CDR1 reads LGHNT; CDR2 reads FRNRAP. The V end was cut by 6 bases, the J end by 8 bases, with 22 bases between. This CDR3 has 15 residues. The CDR3 region has the DNA TGTGCTAGTGGACACGGGACACCCAACAGCAAGGAAGCTTTCTTT. Encoded protein: CASGHGTPNSKEAFF.

This clonotype is a singleton in its sample. The junction departs from germline at one end; a sequencing error may be responsible. The V gene is TRBV11-1, the J gene TRBJ2-1; 11 bases are a match to TRBD2. Germline V lookup: CDR1 SGHAT, CDR2 FQDESV (reference sequence). CDR3 length: 17 amino acids. CDR3 sequence: CASSSTSSGRSVNEQFF. CDR3 sequence (DNA): TGTGCCAGTAGCTCCACTTCTAGCGGGAGGTCCGTCAATGAGCAGTTCTTC. The full variable domain, its missing parts supplied by reference TRBV11-1 and TRBJ2-1, is EAEVAQSPRYKITEKSQAVAFWCDPISGHATLYWYRQILGQGPELLVQFQDESVVDDSQLPKDRFSAERLKGVDSTLKIQPAELGDSAMYLCASSSTSSGRSVNEQFFGPGTRLTVL.

The J gene is TRBJ2-5, the V gene TRBV29-1; the D gene is possibly TRBD1 (6 bases). This CDR3 has 13 residues. From germline, CDR1 is SQVTM and CDR2 ANQGSEA. This chain's CDR3 is CNVADRFHGTQYF. CDR3 nucleotide sequence: TGCAACGTGGCCGACAGGTTCCATGGGACACAGTACTTC.

About this clonotype itself: One end of the junction does not line up with germline, which may come from a read error. This sequence joins TRBV12-3 or TRBV12-4 and TRBJ1-1; 10 bases fit TRBD1. The length of the CDR3 is 15 residues. The CDR3 DNA reads as TGTGCCTGCAGTGGACAGGGGGGCTTGAAGACTGAAGCTTTCTTT. This sequence encodes CACSGQGGLKTEAFF.

Regarding this clonotype: Mismatch with germline at one junction end may stem from a read error. The J gene is TRBJ2-2, the V gene TRBV28; 7 bases match TRBD1. Germline CDR1 reads MDHEN; CDR2 reads SYDVKM. This CDR3 comprises 18 residues. Written as DNA, the CDR3 is TGTGCCAGCAGTCAACTACCACCAGGGGGTGAAAATGCCGGGGAGCTGTTATTT. Translation gives CASSQLPPGGENAGELLF.

Concerning this clonotype: An end of the junction does not agree with germline; a read error may underlie this. V is TRBV6-2 or TRBV6-3 and J is TRBJ2-1; no clear D. Germline V CDR1 and CDR2: MNHEY, SVGEGT. This CDR3 region has 12 residues. The CDR3 region has the DNA TGTGTCAGCAGTAGACCATGTAATGAGCAGTTCTTC. It is translated as CVSSRPCNEQFF.

V usage is TRBV7-9 and J usage is TRBJ2-3; D gene uncertain. The V end was cut by 7 bases, the J end by 6 bases, with 11 bases between. Germline lookup yields CDR1 SEHNR and CDR2 FQNEAQ (reference sequence). The CDR3 runs 12 residues. The CDR3 loop reads CASNSPSDTQYF. The CDR3 DNA sequence: TGTGCCAGCAATTCCCCCAGTGATACGCAGTATTTT.

This clonotype ranks as medium-sized. The chain links TRBV11-3 to TRBJ1-1; D is perhaps TRBD1 (5 bases). Germline CDR1 reads SGHNT; CDR2 reads YENEEA. The V end lost 0 bases, the J end lost 5 bases, and 13 bases lay between the germline ends. The CDR3 sequence is 15 residues long. The CDR3 is CASSLDGALTTEAFF. CDR3 sequence (DNA): TGTGCCAGCAGCTTAGACGGGGCTTTGACGACTGAAGCTTTCTTT.

To note about this clonotype: A read error may be the cause here, since a much bigger clone is one base away. CDR3: CASSEAGGTAEHYF. The CDR3 coding sequence is TGTGCCAGCAGTGAAGCCGGGGGGACAGCCGAGCATTACTTC. The chain is built from TRBV6-1 and TRBJ2-7, with D possibly called TRBD1 or TRBD2 (7 bases each). The CDR3 contains 14 residues. Germline lookup yields CDR1 MNHNS and CDR2 SASEGT.

As concerns this clonotype: At one of its ends the junction is not consistent with the germline gene, which may arise from a read error. The chain combines TRBV4-2 with TRBJ2-3; TRBD2 agrees at 8 bases. CDR1 and CDR2 (germline): LGHNA, YNFKEQ. The CDR3 contains 16 residues. The CDR3 is CGSSLLGSGTEDMQYF. The DNA of the CDR3 is TGTGGCAGCAGCCTTTTGGGTAGCGGGACGGAAGATATGCAGTATTTT.